A single sample gave rise to the 26 T cell receptor beta chains below, sequenced in a study of CD8+CD57+ T cells in acquired aplastic anemia. Sequencing was done on patients that had shown CD8+CD57+ cell expansion by flow cytometry. Template material for TCR beta VDJ and CDR3 profiling consisted of genomic DNA. TCRdb reprocessed the reads via MiXCR and lists one record per CDR3 protein. The sample records 130,000 or so distinct CDR3 sequences, under 60% being singletons. The material sequenced was sorted CD4+, CD8+, or CD8+CD57+ T cells (not recorded which) from PBMCs. Receptors originate from a human donor with aplastic anemia.

V is TRBV10-3 and J is TRBJ1-4; D uncertain. The length of the CDR3 is 13 residues. Germline V lookup: CDR1 ENHRY, CDR2 SYGVKD. Trimming removed 7 bases at V and 5 bases at J, with 11 bases between. The CDR3 sequence: CAITAELNEKLFF. The DNA of the CDR3 is TGTGCCATCACCGCGGAACTCAATGAAAAACTGTTTTTT.

The rearrangement links TRBV20-1 to TRBJ1-5; 7 bases match TRBD1. Trimming took 1 base from V and 2 from J; bases not matched to a gene: 2. Looked up from germline, CDR1 is DFQATT and CDR2 is SNEGSKA (reference sequence). The CDR3 extends over 14 amino acids. The CDR3 bases are TGCAGTGCTAGAGCTGGACAGGGCAATCAGCCCCAGCATTTT. Its translation is CSARAGQGNQPQHF.

The chain links TRBV7-6 to TRBJ2-1; D perhaps matches TRBD2 (6 bases). Trimming stripped 5 bases from V and 6 bases from J, with 11 bases between. Germline V gene lookup returns CDR1 SGHVS and CDR2 FNYEAQ. This CDR3 has 13 residues. The CDR3 nucleotides are TGTGCCAGCAGCCCTCCGGGGGTCAATGAGCAGTTCTTC. It specifies CASSPPGVNEQFF.

The V and J genes are TRBV15 and TRBJ1-5, with TRBD1 identical over 10 bases. This CDR3 has 17 amino acids. Unmatched junction bases numbered 15, after V lost 8 bases and J lost 5 bases. The germline V gene encodes CDR1 LNHNV and CDR2 YYDKDF (reference sequence). CDR3 sequence: CATGSTRTGGQYQPQHF. CDR3 nucleotide sequence: TGTGCCACCGGATCCACGCGGACAGGGGGGCAATATCAGCCCCAGCATTTT.

The CDR3: CASSPSNPGTRWTGELFF. The DNA of the CDR3 is TGCGCCAGCAGCCCCTCAAACCCCGGGACTAGGTGGACCGGGGAGCTGTTTTTT. The V gene is TRBV5-1, the J gene TRBJ2-2; 8 bases align to TRBD2. CDR1 SGHRS and CDR2 YFSETQ come from the germline V gene. CDR3 length: 18 residues. V shed 4 bases, J shed 5 bases, and the junction held 16 bases outside the gene matches.

Concerning this clonotype itself: At one end the junction does not follow the germline gene, possibly because of a read error. The V call is TRBV29-1, the J call TRBJ2-2; TRBD2 aligns across 16 bases. Germline assignment: CDR1 SQVTM and CDR2 ANQGSEA. CDR3 size: 18 residues. This CDR3 is CSVEVGTSGREHTGELFF. CDR3 nucleotide sequence: TGCAGCGTCGAAGTTGGGACTAGCGGGAGGGAGCACACCGGGGAGCTGTTTTTT.

This clonotype was seen ten or more times. A read error is possible here, since a much larger clone lies one base away. The chain links TRBV19 to TRBJ2-7; 10 positions match TRBD2. CDR3 length equals 16 residues. From germline, CDR1 is LNHDA and CDR2 SQIVND (reference sequence). CDR3 in amino acids: CANSINRAGGPYEQYF. CDR3 DNA: TGTGCCAATAGTATAAATCGAGCGGGAGGGCCCTACGAGCAGTACTTC. The entire variable domain, with the rest obtained from reference TRBV19 and TRBJ2-7, is as follows: DGGITQSPKYLFRKEGQNVTLSCEQNLNHDAMYWYRQDPGQGLRLIYYSQIVNDFQKGDIAEGYSVSREKKESFPLTVTSAQKNPTAFYLCANSINRAGGPYEQYFGPGTRLTVT.

This clonotype has at least ten counts. The gene calls are TRBV10-3 and TRBJ2-7, with a weak D call TRBD2 (6 bases). The CDR3 has 15 amino acids. CDR1 and CDR2 (germline): ENHRY, SYGVKD. The V gene lost 3 bases and the J gene lost 0 bases, with 12 bases spanning the gap. DNA for the CDR3: TGTGCCATCAGTGACGGGACTGGGAGCTCCTACGAGCAGTACTTC. This gives the protein CAISDGTGSSYEQYF.

V usage is TRBV15 and J usage is TRBJ1-2, with D unclear. CDR1 and CDR2 from the germline V gene are LNHNV and YYDKDF (reference sequence). The CDR3 sequence is 16 residues long. The V end lost 3 bases, the J end lost 8 bases, and 22 bases lay between the germline ends. The CDR3 coding sequence is TGTGCCACCAGCAGGAACCTCGGGCTTCCCTCTTCCGGCTACACCTTC. Its protein product is CATSRNLGLPSSGYTF.

CDR3 loop: CASSTQAGGGQPQHF. In DNA form, the CDR3 reads TGTGCCAGCAGCACACAAGCAGGGGGCGGTCAGCCCCAGCATTTT. The rearrangement uses TRBV2 and TRBJ1-5, with 8 bases fitting TRBD1. The V and J ends lost 6 bases and 6 bases, in that order; junction bases with no gene match: 10. The length of the CDR3 is 15 residues. Germline CDR1 reads SNHLY; CDR2 reads FYNNEI.

This chain uses TRBV20-1 with TRBJ1-5; the D gene is possibly TRBD1 (6 bases). V was pared by 6 bases and J by 1 base, with 16 bases between. Germline V gene sequence: CDR1 DFQATT, CDR2 SNEGSKA (reference sequence). The CDR3 covers 15 residues. Written as DNA, the CDR3 is TGCAGTGCGGCTCGGGGGGGCGGAAGCAATCAGCCCCAGCATTTT. This encodes CSAARGGGSNQPQHF.

The gene calls are TRBV29-1 and TRBJ2-7; D gene unclear. V lost 4 bases and J lost 2, with 12 bases in between. Germline V gives CDR1 SQVTM, CDR2 ANQGSEA. The CDR3 loop spans 13 amino acids. CDR3: CSVVPGATYEQYF. The CDR3 DNA reads TGCAGCGTTGTACCCGGAGCAACCTACGAGCAGTACTTC.

The chain links TRBV7-7 to TRBJ2-5; 8 bases fit TRBD1. After removal of 5 bases from V and 4 bases from J, the junction contained 9 bases not matched to a gene. CDR1 and CDR2 from the germline V gene are SSHAT and FNYEAQ (reference sequence). CDR3 length equals 15 residues. The CDR3 here is CASSTLGTGRETQYF. CDR3 nucleotides: TGTGCCAGCAGCACCCTGGGGACAGGTAGAGAGACCCAGTACTTC.

A few counts support this clonotype. This chain uses TRBV7-9 with TRBJ2-7; possibly TRBD1 for D (5 bases). This CDR3 has 13 amino acids. V was pared by 7 bases and J by 2 bases, with 12 bases between. Per the germline V gene, CDR1 is SEHNR and CDR2 is FQNEAQ (reference sequence). The CDR3: CASNKGRTYEQYF. CDR3 coding DNA: TGTGCCAGCAACAAGGGGCGTACCTACGAGCAGTACTTC. Based on the CDR3 plus reference TRBV7-9 and TRBJ2-7, the full variable domain is DTGVSQNPRHKITKRGQNVTFRCDPISEHNRLYWYRQTLGQGPEFLTYFQNEAQLEKSRLLSDRFSAERPKGSFSTLEIQRTEQGDSAMYLCASNKGRTYEQYFGPGTRLTVT.

V is TRBV20-1 and J is TRBJ1-6; the D is unclear. The CDR3 covers 13 residues. Germline V gene data show CDR1 as DFQATT and CDR2 as SNEGSKA (reference sequence). V gave up 6 bases and J gave up 9 bases, with 15 bases separating them. The CDR3 sequence is CSAGRMGSSPLHF. Here the CDR3 DNA reads TGCAGTGCCGGTAGGATGGGCTCTTCACCCCTCCACTTT.

In its sample, this clonotype was seen many times. V gene TRBV7-2 combines with J gene TRBJ1-5; maybe TRBD1 (5 bases). The V gene's germline CDR1 is SGHTA and CDR2 FQGNSA. This CDR3 is built from 17 residues. The V gene lost 1 base and the J gene lost 7 bases, with 20 bases spanning the gap. CDR3 nucleotide sequence: TGTGCCAGCAGCTTAGGCGTTATAAGGGGCGGAGGGCAGCCCCAGCATTTT. This encodes CASSLGVIRGGGQPQHF.

This chain joins TRBV29-1 and TRBJ2-3; D gene uncertain. The CDR3 spans 14 residues. Germline V gives CDR1 SQVTM, CDR2 ANQGSEA. Deletions cut 3 bases from V and 0 bases from J, with 10 bases between. CDR3: CSVDWPPSTDTQYF. The CDR3 DNA reads as TGCAGCGTTGATTGGCCGCCTAGCACAGATACGCAGTATTTT.

The chain couples TRBV24-1 to TRBJ2-7; 8 bases line up with TRBD1. V was clipped by 3 bases and J by 2 bases; unmatched bases: 5. The CDR3 sequence is 15 residues long. Germline V gene lookup returns CDR1 KGHDR and CDR2 SFDVKD. The CDR3 spells CATSDPGTGTYEQYF. In DNA, the CDR3 is TGTGCCACCAGTGATCCCGGGACAGGAACCTACGAGCAGTACTTC.

This clonotype is labeled as medium-sized. The rearrangement uses TRBV19 and TRBJ1-1; D not resolved. CDR1 LNHDA and CDR2 SQIVND come from the germline V gene (reference sequence). V lost 5 bases and J 1 base, leaving 8 bases between the germline ends. The CDR3 sequence is 13 residues long. The CDR3 DNA sequence: TGTGCCAGTAGTCTTAACTCGAACACTGAAGCTTTCTTT. It codes for CASSLNSNTEAFF.

In its sample, this clonotype was seen once. J is TRBJ2-5 and V is TRBV7-3; no firm D call. Trimming took 1 base from V and 4 from J, leaving 7 bases between them. The CDR3 runs 13 residues. CDR1 SGHTA and CDR2 FQGTGA come from the germline V gene. The CDR3 loop is CASSLSPRETQYF. The CDR3 coding sequence is TGTGCCAGCAGCTTAAGCCCCCGAGAGACCCAGTACTTC.

This chain links TRBV9 with TRBJ2-3, with D tentatively TRBD1 or TRBD2 (6 bases each). This CDR3 contains 15 residues. The V gene's germline CDR1 is SGDLS and CDR2 YYNGEE. V lost 3 bases and J lost 10, with 21 bases in between. In DNA, the CDR3 is TGTGCCAGCAGCGGGGGGGCAGACGATTTTGAAGCGCAGTATTTT. This translates into CASSGGADDFEAQYF.

This clonotype was found once. The chain links TRBV20-1 to TRBJ2-7, with 7 bases fitting TRBD2. The CDR3 loop spans 13 amino acids. CDR1 DFQATT and CDR2 SNEGSKA come from the germline V gene (reference sequence). V trimming: 4 bases; J trimming: 6 bases; junction bases outside the gene matches: 9. CDR3 in amino acids: CSAMTGSGIEQYF. In DNA, the CDR3 is TGCAGTGCTATGACGGGGAGCGGGATCGAGCAGTACTTC.

The V call is TRBV7-9, the J call TRBJ2-1, with unresolved D. Germline V gene sequence: CDR1 SEHNR, CDR2 FQNEAQ (reference sequence). The CDR3 runs to 12 residues. V was pared by 6 bases and J by 5 bases, with 8 bases between. The CDR3: CASSTLHNEQFF. The CDR3 DNA reads TGTGCCAGCAGTACCCTTCACAATGAGCAGTTCTTC.

The chain recombines TRBV10-3 with TRBJ2-5, with D possibly matching TRBD1 (6 bases). This CDR3 region has 14 residues. CDR1 is ENHRY and CDR2 is SYGVKD in the germline V gene. V lost 10 bases, J lost 5 bases, and 20 bases lay in between. The CDR3 sequence is CASRDNWSGETQYF. CDR3 bases: TGTGCCAGCAGGGACAACTGGTCCGGGGAGACCCAGTACTTC.

The chain carries TRBV10-3 and TRBJ1-1; no definite D call. The length of the CDR3 is 13 residues. The germline V gene has CDR1 ENHRY and CDR2 SYGVKD. V gave up 2 bases and J gave up 12 bases, with 16 bases separating them. The CDR3 DNA reads TGTGCCATCAGTGAGCCCGACGTAGCGGTCCCTTTCTTT. This gives the protein CAISEPDVAVPFF.

V usage is TRBV6-1 and J usage is TRBJ1-2; 8 bases agree with TRBD1. Germline trimming cut 6 bases from V and 8 bases from J; bases unmatched to any gene: 14. CDR1 and CDR2 from the germline V gene are MNHNS and SASEGT. CDR3 length: 15 amino acids. The CDR3 sequence is CASRGPDREADGYTF. The CDR3 DNA reads as TGTGCCAGCAGAGGACCGGACAGGGAGGCTGACGGCTACACCTTC.